Below, 10 T cell receptor beta chains from the same sample are listed, as sequenced in a study of T cell responses to AZD1222 COVID-19 vaccine. TCRdb's table, derived via immunoSEQ multiplex PCR, lists solely in-frame clones and lacks some. The repertoire holds under 150,000 clones, with approximately 90% as singletons. Specimen: peripheral blood, collected on day 0 of AZD1222 vaccination. Receptors originate from an adult in good health.

The chain recombines TRBV30 with TRBJ1-2; unclear D gene. V was shortened by 0 bases and J by 2 bases, with 7 bases between the two germline ends. CDR1 is GTSNPN and CDR2 is SVGIG in the germline V gene (reference sequence). The CDR3 has 13 amino acids. In nucleotides, the CDR3 is TGTGCCTGGAGTGTACAGACGAACTATGGCTACACCTTC. Its translation is CAWSVQTNYGYTF. Drawing the rest from reference TRBV30 and TRBJ1-2, the complete variable domain is SQTIHQWPATLVQPVGSPLSLECTVEGTSNPNLYWYRQAAGRGLQLLFYSVGIGQISSEVPQNLSASRPQDRQFILSSKKLLLSDSGFYLCAWSVQTNYGYTFGSGTRLTVV.

The CDR3 bases are TGTGCCAGCAGCGAGGACAGGCCCAACTCTGGAAACACCATATATTTT. It codes for CASSEDRPNSGNTIYF. The V call is TRBV2, the J call TRBJ1-3, with TRBD1 identical over 7 bases. This CDR3 is 16 amino acids long. CDR1 is SNHLY, CDR2 FYNNEI, per germline. With 6 bases clipped from V and 0 bases from J, the junction kept 8 bases outside the gene matches.

V gene TRBV28 combines with J gene TRBJ2-5; maybe TRBD1 (5 bases). The V gene lost 5 bases and the J gene lost 5 bases, with 15 bases spanning the gap. Germline V lookup: CDR1 MDHEN, CDR2 SYDVKM. The CDR3 contains 14 residues. The CDR3 spells CASSMGRPRETQYF. The DNA of the CDR3 is TGTGCCAGCAGTATGGGGCGTCCCAGGGAGACCCAGTACTTC.

V gene TRBV19 combines with J gene TRBJ2-3; a weak D match, TRBD2 (5 bases). Between the trimmed V and J ends, which lost 8 bases and 2 bases, there was a span of 11 bases. Per the germline V gene, CDR1 is LNHDA and CDR2 is SQIVND (reference sequence). The CDR3 extends over 13 amino acids. The CDR3 DNA sequence: TGTGCCAGTGGGTCGCGGGTCACAGATACGCAGTATTTT. It translates to CASGSRVTDTQYF.

The genes are TRBV5-1 and TRBJ1-4, with D hard to call. CDR3 length: 16 residues. Trimming left V 4 bases short and J 0 bases short, with 13 bases between. Germline V gene data show CDR1 as SGHRS and CDR2 as YFSETQ. The CDR3 loop is CASSASRPATNEKLFF. In nucleotides, the CDR3 is TGCGCCAGCAGCGCCTCTCGACCGGCAACTAATGAAAAACTGTTTTTT.

The V gene is TRBV7-8, the J gene TRBJ1-6, with TRBD1 matching 7 bases. This CDR3 has 14 amino acids. The J segment lost 9 bases and the V segment lost 2 bases, leaving 4 bases of the junction unmatched. Germline-derived CDR1 and CDR2 are SGHVS and FQNEAQ. CDR3 residues: CASSLQGVVSPLHF. The CDR3 DNA reads as TGTGCCAGCAGCTTACAGGGGGTGGTTTCACCCCTCCACTTT.

The chain recombines TRBV19 with TRBJ1-5, with D possibly being TRBD1 (6 bases). The CDR3 contains 15 residues. Germline CDR1 reads LNHDA; CDR2 reads SQIVND (reference sequence). The V end was cut by 4 bases, the J end by 0 bases, with 10 bases between. The CDR3 loop reads CASSTTGTSNQPQHF. The CDR3 coding sequence is TGTGCCAGTAGTACAACAGGGACTAGCAATCAGCCCCAGCATTTT.

The DNA for the CDR3 is TGTGCCAGCTCACCCCTGGGGGCAGGGGAGATCTTCGGGAATGGCTACACCTTC. Its protein is CASSPLGAGEIFGNGYTF. V gene TRBV18 combines with J gene TRBJ1-2, with a possible D match to TRBD1 (6 bases). Germline V lookup: CDR1 KGHSH, CDR2 LQKENI. Trimming removed 3 bases from V and 6 bases from J, with 26 bases in between. This CDR3 is 18 amino acids long.

The chain carries TRBV7-2 and TRBJ1-5; D unresolved. Germline V lookup: CDR1 SGHTA, CDR2 FQGNSA. The ends were cut back, 3 bases at V and 6 bases at J, with 12 bases in the middle. This CDR3 contains 14 residues. The CDR3 nucleotides read TGTGCCAGCAGCTTCTGGGGAGAGGGTCAGCCCCAGCATTTT. Translating gives CASSFWGEGQPQHF.

This chain links TRBV5-1 with TRBJ1-4; 7 nucleotides match TRBD1. This CDR3 contains 12 residues. In germline, CDR1 is SGHRS, CDR2 YFSETQ. Trimming took 3 bases from V and 8 from J; bases not matched to a gene: 1. The CDR3 spells CASSWDSEKLFF. The CDR3 nucleotides are TGCGCCAGCAGCTGGGACAGCGAAAAACTGTTTTTT.